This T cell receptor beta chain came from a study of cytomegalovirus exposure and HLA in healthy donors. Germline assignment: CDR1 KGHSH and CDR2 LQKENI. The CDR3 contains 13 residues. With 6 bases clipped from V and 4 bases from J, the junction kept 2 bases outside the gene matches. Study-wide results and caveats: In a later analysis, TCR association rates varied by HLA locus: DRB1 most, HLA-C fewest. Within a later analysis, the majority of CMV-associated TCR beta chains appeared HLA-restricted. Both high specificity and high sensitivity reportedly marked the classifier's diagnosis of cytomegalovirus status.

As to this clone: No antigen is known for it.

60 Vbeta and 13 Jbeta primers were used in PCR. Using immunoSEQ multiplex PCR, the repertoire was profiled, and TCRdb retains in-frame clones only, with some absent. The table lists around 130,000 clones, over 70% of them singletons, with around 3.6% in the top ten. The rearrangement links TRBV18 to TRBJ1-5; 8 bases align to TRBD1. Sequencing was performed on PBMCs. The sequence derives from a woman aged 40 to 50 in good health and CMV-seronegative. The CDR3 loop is CASSRTGNQPQHF. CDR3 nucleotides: TGTGCCAGCTCGAGGACAGGGAATCAGCCCCAGCATTTT.